This T cell receptor (beta chain) was documented in a study of T cell responses to AZD1222 COVID-19 vaccine. Profiling relied on immunoSEQ multiplex PCR, and the TCRdb table lists in-frame clones only, not all of them. The sample holds roughly 140,000 clones; around 88% are singletons and the top ten take approximately 2.3%. There are 15 residues in the CDR3. Germline CDR1 reads MNHNY; CDR2 reads SVGAGI (reference sequence). Trimming at V came to 0 bases and at J to 6 bases, leaving 3 bases not matched to a gene. The clonotype originates from an adult in good health. The material sequenced was peripheral blood, taken on day 0 of AZD1222 vaccination. V usage is TRBV6-6 and J usage is TRBJ1-5; 9 nucleotides agree with TRBD1. The CDR3 protein is CASSYSGQGSQPQHF. CDR3 bases: TGTGCCAGCAGTTACTCGGGACAGGGAAGTCAGCCCCAGCATTTT.